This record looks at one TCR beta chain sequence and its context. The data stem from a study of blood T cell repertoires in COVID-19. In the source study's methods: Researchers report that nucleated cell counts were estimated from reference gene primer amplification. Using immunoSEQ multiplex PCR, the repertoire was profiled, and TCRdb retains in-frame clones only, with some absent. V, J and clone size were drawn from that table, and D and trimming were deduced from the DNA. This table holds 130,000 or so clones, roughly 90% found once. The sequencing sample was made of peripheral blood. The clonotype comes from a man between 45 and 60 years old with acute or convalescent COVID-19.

Written as DNA, the CDR3 is TGCGCCAGCAGCTTAGTAGCGGGAGTGAACTCCTACGAGCAGTACTTC. It translates to CASSLVAGVNSYEQYF. This chain uses TRBV5-1 with TRBJ2-7; 9 nucleotides match TRBD2. V trimming: 2 bases; J trimming: 0 bases; junction bases outside the gene matches: 6. From germline, CDR1 is SGHRS and CDR2 YFSETQ. The CDR3 is 16 residues long.